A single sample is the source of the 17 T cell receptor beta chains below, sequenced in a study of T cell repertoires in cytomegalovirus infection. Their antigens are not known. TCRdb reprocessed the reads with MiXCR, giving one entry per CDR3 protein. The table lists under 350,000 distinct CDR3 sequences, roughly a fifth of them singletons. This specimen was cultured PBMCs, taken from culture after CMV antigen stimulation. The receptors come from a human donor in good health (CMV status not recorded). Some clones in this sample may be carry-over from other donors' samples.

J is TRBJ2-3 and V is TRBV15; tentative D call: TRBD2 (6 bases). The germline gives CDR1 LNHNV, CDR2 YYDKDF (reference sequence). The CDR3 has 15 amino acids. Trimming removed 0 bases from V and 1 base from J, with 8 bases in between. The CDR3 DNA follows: TGTGCCACCAGCAGAGAGCGGGATGGCACAGATACGCAGTATTTT. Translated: CATSRERDGTDTQYF. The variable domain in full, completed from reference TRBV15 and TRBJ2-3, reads DAMVIQNPRYQVTQFGKPVTLSCSQTLNHNVMYWYQQKSSQAPKLLFHYYDKDFNNEADTPDNFQSRRPNTSFCFLDIRSPGLGDTAMYLCATSRERDGTDTQYFGPGTRLTVL.

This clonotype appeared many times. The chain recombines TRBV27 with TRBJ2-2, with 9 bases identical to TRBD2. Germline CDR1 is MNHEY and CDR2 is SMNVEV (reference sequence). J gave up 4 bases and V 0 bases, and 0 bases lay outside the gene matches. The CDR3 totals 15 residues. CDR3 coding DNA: TGTGCCAGCAGTTTATCAGCGGGAGGCACCGGGGAGCTGTTTTTT. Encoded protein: CASSLSAGGTGELFF.

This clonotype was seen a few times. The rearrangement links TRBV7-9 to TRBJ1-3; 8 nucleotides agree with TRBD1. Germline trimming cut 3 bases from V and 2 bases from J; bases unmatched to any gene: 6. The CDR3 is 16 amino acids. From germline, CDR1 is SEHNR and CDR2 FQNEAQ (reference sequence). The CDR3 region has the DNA TGTGCCAGCAGCTTTCGACAGGGGAAGCCTGGAAACACCATATATTTT. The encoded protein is CASSFRQGKPGNTIYF.

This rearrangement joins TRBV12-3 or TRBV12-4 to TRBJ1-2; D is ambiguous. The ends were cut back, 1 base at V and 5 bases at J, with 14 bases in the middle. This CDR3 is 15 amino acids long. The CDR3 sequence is CASSLENSLTYGYTF. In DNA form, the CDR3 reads TGTGCCAGCAGTTTAGAAAACAGTTTGACATATGGCTACACCTTC.

The CDR3 is CSARVFGSGAFANTEAFF. The DNA of the CDR3 is TGCAGTGCTAGAGTTTTTGGGTCAGGGGCGTTTGCGAACACTGAAGCTTTCTTT. V gene TRBV20-1 combines with J gene TRBJ1-1, with D possibly matching TRBD1 (6 bases). The germline V gene encodes CDR1 DFQATT and CDR2 SNEGSKA (reference sequence). This CDR3 is built from 18 residues. With 1 base removed from V and 1 base from J, the gap between germline ends came to 22 bases.

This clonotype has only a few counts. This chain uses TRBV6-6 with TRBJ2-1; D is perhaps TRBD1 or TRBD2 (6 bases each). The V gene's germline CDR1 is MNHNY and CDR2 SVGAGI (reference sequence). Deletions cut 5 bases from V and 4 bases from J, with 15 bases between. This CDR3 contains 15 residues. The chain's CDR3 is CASSPRGAGYNEQFF. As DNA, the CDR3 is TGTGCCAGCAGTCCGAGGGGGGCCGGGTACAATGAGCAGTTCTTC.

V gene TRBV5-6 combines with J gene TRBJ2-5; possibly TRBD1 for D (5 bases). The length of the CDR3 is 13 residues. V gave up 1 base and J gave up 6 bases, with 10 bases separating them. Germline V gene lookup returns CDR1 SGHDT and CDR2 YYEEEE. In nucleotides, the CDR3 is TGTGCCAGCAGCTTGTGGGGCGCCAAGACCCAGTACTTC. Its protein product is CASSLWGAKTQYF.

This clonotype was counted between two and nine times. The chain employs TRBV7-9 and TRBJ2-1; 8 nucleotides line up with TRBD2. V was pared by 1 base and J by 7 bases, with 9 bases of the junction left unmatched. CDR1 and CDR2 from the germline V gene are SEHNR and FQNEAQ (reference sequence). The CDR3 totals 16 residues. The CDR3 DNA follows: TGTGCCAGCAGCTTAGTGGTCGGACTAGCAAAGAATGAGCAGTTCTTC. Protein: CASSLVVGLAKNEQFF.

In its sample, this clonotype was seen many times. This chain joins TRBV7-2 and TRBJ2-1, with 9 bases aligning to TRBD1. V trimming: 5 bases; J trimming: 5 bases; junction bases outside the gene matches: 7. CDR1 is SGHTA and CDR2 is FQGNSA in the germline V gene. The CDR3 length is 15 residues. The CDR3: CASSETGGLHNEQFF. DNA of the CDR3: TGTGCCAGCAGCGAGACAGGGGGGCTCCACAATGAGCAGTTCTTC.

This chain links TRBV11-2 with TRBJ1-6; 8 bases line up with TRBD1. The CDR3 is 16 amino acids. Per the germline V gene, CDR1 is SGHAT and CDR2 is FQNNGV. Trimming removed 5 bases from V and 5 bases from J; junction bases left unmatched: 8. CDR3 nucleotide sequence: TGTGCCAGCAGCCAGACAGGGGCCCAACATAATTCACCCCTCCACTTT. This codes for CASSQTGAQHNSPLHF.

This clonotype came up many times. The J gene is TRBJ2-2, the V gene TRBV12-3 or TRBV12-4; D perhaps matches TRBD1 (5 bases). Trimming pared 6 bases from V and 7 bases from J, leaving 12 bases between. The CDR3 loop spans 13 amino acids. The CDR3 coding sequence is TGTGCCAGCAGCCCCGTAAGGGGCGGGGAGCTGTTTTTT. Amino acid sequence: CASSPVRGGELFF.

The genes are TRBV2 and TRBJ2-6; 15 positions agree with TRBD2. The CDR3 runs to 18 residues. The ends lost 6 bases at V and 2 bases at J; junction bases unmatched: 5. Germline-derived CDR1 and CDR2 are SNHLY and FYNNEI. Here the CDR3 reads CASRGGLAGGPGANVLTF. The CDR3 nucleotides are TGTGCCAGCAGGGGAGGACTAGCGGGAGGGCCTGGGGCCAACGTCCTGACTTTC.

The CDR3, as DNA: TGCAGTCTAGCGGGAGGGCTGGCGAATGAGCAGTTCTTC. This encodes CSLAGGLANEQFF. This chain connects TRBV29-1 to TRBJ2-1; 12 positions agree with TRBD2. CDR3 length: 13 residues. In germline, CDR1 is SQVTM, CDR2 ANQGSEA.

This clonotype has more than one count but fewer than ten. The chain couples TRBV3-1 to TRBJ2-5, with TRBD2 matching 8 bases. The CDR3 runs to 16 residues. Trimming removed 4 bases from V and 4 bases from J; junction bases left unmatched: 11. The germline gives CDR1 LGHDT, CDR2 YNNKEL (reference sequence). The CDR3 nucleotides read TGTGCCAGCAGCCTTAAAGCGGGAGTAGGTGGAGAGACCCAGTACTTC. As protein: CASSLKAGVGGETQYF.

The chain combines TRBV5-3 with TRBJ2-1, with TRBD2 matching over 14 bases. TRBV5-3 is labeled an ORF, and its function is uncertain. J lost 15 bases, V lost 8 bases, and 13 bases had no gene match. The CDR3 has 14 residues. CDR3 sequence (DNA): TGTGCCAGCAGCCTGACTAGCGGGAGGGCCGAGTCGTTCTTC. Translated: CASSLTSGRAESFF.

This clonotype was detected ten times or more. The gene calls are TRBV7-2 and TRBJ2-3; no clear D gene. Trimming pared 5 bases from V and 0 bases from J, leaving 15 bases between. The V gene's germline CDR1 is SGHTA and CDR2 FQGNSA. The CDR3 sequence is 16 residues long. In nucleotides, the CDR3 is TGTGCCAGCAGCCCAACGGCCTCTACTAGCACAGATACGCAGTATTTT. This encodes CASSPTASTSTDTQYF.

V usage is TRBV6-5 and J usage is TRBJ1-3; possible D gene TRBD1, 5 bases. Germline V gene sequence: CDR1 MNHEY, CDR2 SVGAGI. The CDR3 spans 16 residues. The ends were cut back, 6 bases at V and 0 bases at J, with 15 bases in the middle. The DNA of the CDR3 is TGTGCCAGCAGGGCCCCCCTGGACAACTCTGGAAACACCATATATTTT. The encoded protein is CASRAPLDNSGNTIYF.